This T cell receptor (beta chain) stems from a study of neurological immune-mediated disorders. Many counts were recorded for this clonotype. Noted time point: longitudinal time-point 1 (baseline). Unsorted libraries were prepared from 2 million PBMCs held at -80 C. TCRdb independently ran MiXCR on the 5' RACE reads; one entry per CDR3 protein. The data contain more than 70,000 distinct CDR3 sequences, roughly 10% of them singletons. Trimming stripped 5 bases from V and 2 bases from J, with 10 bases between. There are 13 residues in the CDR3. Germline V lookup: CDR1 DFQATT, CDR2 SNEGSKA (reference sequence).

The J gene is TRBJ2-1, the V gene TRBV20-1, with D perhaps given as TRBD1 or TRBD2 (6 bases each). This clonotype originated in a young man in good health. The specimen sequenced was PBMCs. CDR3: CSAGGHAYNEQFF. The CDR3 DNA is TGCAGTGCTGGGGGGCACGCCTACAATGAGCAGTTCTTC.